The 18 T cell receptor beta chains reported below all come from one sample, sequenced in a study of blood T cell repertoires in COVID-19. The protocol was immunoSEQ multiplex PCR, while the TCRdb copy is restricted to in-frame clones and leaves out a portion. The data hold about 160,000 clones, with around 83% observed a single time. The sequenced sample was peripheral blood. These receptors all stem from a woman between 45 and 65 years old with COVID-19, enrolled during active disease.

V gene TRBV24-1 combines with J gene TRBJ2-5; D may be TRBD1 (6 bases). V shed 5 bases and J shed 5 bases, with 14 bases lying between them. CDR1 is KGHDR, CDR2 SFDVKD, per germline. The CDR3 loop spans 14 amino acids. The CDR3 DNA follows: TGTGCCACCAGTGCCCCGACAGGTACGGAGACCCAGTACTTC. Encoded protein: CATSAPTGTETQYF.

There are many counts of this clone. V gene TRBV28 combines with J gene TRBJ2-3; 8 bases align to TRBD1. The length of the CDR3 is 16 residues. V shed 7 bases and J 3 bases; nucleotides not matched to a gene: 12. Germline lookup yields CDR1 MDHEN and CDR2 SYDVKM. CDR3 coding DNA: TGTGCCAGCACGAGACAGGGGCTGCCGACGACAGATACGCAGTATTTT. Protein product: CASTRQGLPTTDTQYF.

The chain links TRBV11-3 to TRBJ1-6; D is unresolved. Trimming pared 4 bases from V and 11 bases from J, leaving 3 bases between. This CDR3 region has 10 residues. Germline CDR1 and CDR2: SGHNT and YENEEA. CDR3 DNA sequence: TGTGCCAGCAGCTCCACACCCCTCCACTTT. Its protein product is CASSSTPLHF.

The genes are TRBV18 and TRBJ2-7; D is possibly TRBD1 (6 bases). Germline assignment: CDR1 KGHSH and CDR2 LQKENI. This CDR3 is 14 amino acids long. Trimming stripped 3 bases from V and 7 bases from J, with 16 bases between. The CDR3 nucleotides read TGTGCCAGCTCACCCACACGGGACATGAGGGAGCAGTACTTC. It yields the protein CASSPTRDMREQYF.

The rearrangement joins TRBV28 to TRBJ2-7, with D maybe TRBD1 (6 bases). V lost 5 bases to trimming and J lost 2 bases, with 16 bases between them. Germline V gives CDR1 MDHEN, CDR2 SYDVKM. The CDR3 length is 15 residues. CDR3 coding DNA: TGTGCCAGCAGTGCTCCCCTCCCAGGGGCCTACGAGCAGTACTTC. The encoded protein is CASSAPLPGAYEQYF.

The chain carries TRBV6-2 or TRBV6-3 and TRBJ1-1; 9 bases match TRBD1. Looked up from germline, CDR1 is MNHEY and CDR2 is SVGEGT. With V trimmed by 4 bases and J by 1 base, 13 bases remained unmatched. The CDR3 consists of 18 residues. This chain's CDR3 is CASSFHSGQGIANTEAFF. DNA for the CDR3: TGTGCCAGCAGTTTCCACTCTGGACAGGGGATAGCGAACACTGAAGCTTTCTTT.

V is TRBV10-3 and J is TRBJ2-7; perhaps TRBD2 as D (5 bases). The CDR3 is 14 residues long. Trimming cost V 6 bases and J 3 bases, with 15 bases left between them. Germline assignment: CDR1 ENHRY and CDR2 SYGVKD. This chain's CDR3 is CAISPSGRDYEQYF. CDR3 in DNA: TGTGCCATCAGCCCCAGCGGACGGGACTACGAGCAGTACTTC.

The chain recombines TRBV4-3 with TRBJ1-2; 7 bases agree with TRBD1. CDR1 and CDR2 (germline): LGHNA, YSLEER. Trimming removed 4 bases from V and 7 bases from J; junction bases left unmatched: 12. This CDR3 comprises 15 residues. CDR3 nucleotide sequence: TGCGCCAGCAGCCCCCAACCGACAGGGTATCTTGGCTACACCTTC. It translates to CASSPQPTGYLGYTF.

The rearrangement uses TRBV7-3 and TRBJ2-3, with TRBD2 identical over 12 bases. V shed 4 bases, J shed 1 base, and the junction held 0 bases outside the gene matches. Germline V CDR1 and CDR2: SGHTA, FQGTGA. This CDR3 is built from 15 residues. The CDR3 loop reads CASSWTSGGTDTQYF. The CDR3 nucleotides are TGTGCCAGCAGCTGGACTAGCGGGGGCACAGATACGCAGTATTTT.

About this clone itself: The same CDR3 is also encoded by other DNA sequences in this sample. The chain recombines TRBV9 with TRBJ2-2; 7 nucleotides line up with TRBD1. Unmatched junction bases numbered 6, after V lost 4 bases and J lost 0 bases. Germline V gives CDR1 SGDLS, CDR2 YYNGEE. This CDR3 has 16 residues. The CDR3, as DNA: TGTGCCAGCAGCCCCCAGGGACAGCCGAACACCGGGGAGCTGTTTTTT. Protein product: CASSPQGQPNTGELFF.

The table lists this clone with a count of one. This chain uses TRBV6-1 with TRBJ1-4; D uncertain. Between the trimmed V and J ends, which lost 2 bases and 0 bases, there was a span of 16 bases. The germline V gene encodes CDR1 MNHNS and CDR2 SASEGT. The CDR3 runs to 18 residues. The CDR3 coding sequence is TGTGCCAGCAGTGAAATCTCGGTGGCGAGCGCAACTAATGAAAAACTGTTTTTT. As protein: CASSEISVASATNEKLFF.

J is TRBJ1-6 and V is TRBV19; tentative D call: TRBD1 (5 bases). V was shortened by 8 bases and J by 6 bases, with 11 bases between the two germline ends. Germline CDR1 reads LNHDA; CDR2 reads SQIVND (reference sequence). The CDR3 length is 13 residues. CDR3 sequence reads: CASRQGSNSPLHF. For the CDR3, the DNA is TGTGCCAGTCGCCAGGGCTCTAATTCACCCCTCCACTTT.

CDR3 loop: CASSYSNSAETQYF. DNA for the CDR3: TGTGCCAGCAGTTACTCGAATAGCGCCGAGACCCAGTACTTC. This chain connects TRBV6-5 to TRBJ2-5; a weak D match, TRBD2 (5 bases). Deletions cut 0 bases from V and 5 bases from J, with 10 bases between. Germline V gene sequence: CDR1 MNHEY, CDR2 SVGAGI. The CDR3 loop spans 14 amino acids.

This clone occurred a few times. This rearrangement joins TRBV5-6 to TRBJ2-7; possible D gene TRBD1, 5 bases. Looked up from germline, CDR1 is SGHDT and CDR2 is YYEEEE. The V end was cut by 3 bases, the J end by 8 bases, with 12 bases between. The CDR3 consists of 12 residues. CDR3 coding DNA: TGTGCCAGCAGCTCAGACTCAGGGAAGCAGTACTTC. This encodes CASSSDSGKQYF.

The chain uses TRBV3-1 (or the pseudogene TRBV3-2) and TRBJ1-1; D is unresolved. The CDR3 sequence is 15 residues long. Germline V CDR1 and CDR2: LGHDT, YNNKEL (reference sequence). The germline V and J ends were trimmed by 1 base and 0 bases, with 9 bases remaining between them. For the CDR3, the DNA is TGTGCCAGCAGCCAAGGAGGTAACATGAACACTGAAGCTTTCTTT. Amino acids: CASSQGGNMNTEAFF.

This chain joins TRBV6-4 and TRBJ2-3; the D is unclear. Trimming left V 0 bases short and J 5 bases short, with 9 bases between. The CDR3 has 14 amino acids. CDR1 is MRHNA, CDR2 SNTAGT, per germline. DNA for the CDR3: TGTGCCAGCAGTGACTCGGGTGCGGAAGATACGCAGTATTTT. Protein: CASSDSGAEDTQYF.

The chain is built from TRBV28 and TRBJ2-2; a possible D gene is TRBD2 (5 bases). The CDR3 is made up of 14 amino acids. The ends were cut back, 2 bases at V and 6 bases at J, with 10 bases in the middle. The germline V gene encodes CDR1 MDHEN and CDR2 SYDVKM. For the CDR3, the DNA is TGTGCCAGCAGTTTACGGGGAACGGCCGGGGAGCTGTTTTTT. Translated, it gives CASSLRGTAGELFF.

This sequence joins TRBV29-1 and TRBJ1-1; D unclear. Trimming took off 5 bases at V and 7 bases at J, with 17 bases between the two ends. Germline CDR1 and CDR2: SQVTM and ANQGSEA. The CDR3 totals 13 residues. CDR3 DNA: TGCAGCGTTACCGTCCAAGGGAGTTATGAAGCTTTCTTT. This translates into CSVTVQGSYEAFF.